This T cell receptor beta chain came from a study of vaccination and CD4 T cells after COVID-19. Background on the study: Ranging from 14 to 241, the interval between dose two and post-vaccine sampling had a median of about 76 days.

The assay that was used to sequence DNA from cultured CD4+ T cells was the Oncomine TCR Beta short-read assay. One entry per CDR3 protein results from TCRdb running MiXCR on the PCR reads. The sample holds about 12,000 distinct CDR3 sequences, roughly three fifths seen once. Trimming cost V 8 bases and J 1 base, with 11 bases left between them. Germline CDR1 and CDR2: MDHEN and SYDVKM. This CDR3 spans 13 amino acids. Whole-study findings and limits: In convalescent patients, 304 of 307 vaccine-specific clones were spike mono-reactive.

In regard to this clonotype: Its target is unknown.

Treatment defined: roughly 10-day PBMC culture with coronavirus spike peptide pools or control peptides (ViraFEST assay). The authors replaced half the medium with fresh IL-2 medium on days 3 and 7. Material: CD4+ T cells from blood, cultured in vitro, obtained before SARS-CoV-2 vaccination. This clonotype originated in a human donor who had recovered from COVID-19. The V and J genes are TRBV28 and TRBJ1-2; possibly TRBD1 for D (6 bases). Written as DNA, the CDR3 is TGTGCCAGCGGGGGCTGGGATAACTATGGCTACACCTTC. This gives the protein CASGGWDNYGYTF.